This TCR beta chain was captured in a study of blood T cells in healthy people across ages. General study results and limits: Expanded clonotype changes were possibly confounded by unknown donor CMV status. Unsorted PBMCs prevented conclusive naive versus antigen-experienced comparison.

Germline V lookup: CDR1 SGHTA, CDR2 FQGTGA. Trimming shortened V by 4 bases and J by 0 bases, and 13 bases separated the two germline ends. This CDR3 comprises 17 residues. A word on this clonotype: Its specificity is not known.

Researchers isolated at least 6 million PBMCs per sample. Primers used in a second PCR of about 7 to 12 cycles were a sample-barcoded 5' primer and a J-beta primer mix. MiXCR, applied by TCRdb to the 5' RACE reads, yields one record per CDR3 protein. The table records 850,000 to 1,300,000 distinct CDR3 sequences, roughly 45% of them present only once. The V gene is TRBV7-3, the J gene TRBJ2-6; D gene uncertain. Sequences were obtained from blood. This sequence was found in a woman aged 55-69 years in good health. Here the CDR3 DNA reads TGTGCCAGCAGCTCACCTCGGTCCAGCTCTGGGGCCAACGTCCTGACTTTC. Translation: CASSSPRSSSGANVLTF. The full variable domain, in which reference TRBV7-3 and TRBJ2-6 provide the parts outside the CDR3, is GAGVSQTPSNKVTEKGKYVELRCDPISGHTALYWYRQSLGQGPEFLIYFQGTGAADDSGLPNDRFFAVRPEGSVSTLKIQRTERGDSAVYLCASSSPRSSSGANVLTFGAGSRLTVL.